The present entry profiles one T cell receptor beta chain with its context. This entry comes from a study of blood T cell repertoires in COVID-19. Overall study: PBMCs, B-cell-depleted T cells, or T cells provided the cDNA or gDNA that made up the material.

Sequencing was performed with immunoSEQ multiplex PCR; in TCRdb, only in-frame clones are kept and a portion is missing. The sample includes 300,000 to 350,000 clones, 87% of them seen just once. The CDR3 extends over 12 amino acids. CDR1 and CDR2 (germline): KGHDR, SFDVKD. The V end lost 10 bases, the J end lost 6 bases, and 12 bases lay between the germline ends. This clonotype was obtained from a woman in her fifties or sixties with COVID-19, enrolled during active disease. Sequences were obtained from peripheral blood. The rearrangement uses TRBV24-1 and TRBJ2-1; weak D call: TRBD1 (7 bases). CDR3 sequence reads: CATGGDSNEQFF. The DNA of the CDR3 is TGTGCCACTGGAGGGGACAGCAATGAGCAGTTCTTC.